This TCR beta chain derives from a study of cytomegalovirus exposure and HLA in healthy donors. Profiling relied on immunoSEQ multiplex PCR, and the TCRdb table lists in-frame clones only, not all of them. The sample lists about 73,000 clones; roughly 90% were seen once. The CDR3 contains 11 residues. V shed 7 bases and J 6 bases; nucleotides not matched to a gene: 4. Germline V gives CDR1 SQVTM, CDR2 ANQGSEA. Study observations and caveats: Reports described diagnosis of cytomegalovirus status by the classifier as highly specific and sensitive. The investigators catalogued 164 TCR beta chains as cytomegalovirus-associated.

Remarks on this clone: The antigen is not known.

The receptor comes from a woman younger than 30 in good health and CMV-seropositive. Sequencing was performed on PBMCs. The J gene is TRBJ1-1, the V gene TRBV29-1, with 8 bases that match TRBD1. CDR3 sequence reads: CSAETGAEAFF. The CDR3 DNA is TGCAGCGCAGAGACAGGGGCTGAAGCTTTCTTT. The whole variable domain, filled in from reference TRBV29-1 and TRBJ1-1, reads SAVISQKPSRDICQRGTSLTIQCQVDSQVTMMFWYRQQPGQSLTLIATANQGSEATYESGFVIDKFPISRPNLTFSTLTVSNMSPEDSSIYLCSAETGAEAFFGQGTRLTVV.